This entry is about one TCR beta chain. Its antigen target is currently unknown. Per-base quality was not reported, and no clone a single base away is much larger than it. This specimen belongs to a study of T cells in narcolepsy (dated by TCRdb to the late 2010s). A note on the overall study: The study enrolled patients with narcolepsy type 1 or type 2 (NT1, NT2) together with healthy control donors. Autoreactive T cells targeting hypocretin neuron self-antigens (hypocretin, TRIB2) were sought in narcolepsy patients, and TCR Vbeta sequencing was used to track clonotypes in blood and CSF.

For TCR Vbeta sequencing, memory CD4+ T cells were sorted ex vivo from the peripheral blood of both healthy controls and narcolepsy patients. V trim: 2 bases; J trim: 4 bases; unmatched bases: 7. As encoded in the germline V gene (reference sequence), CDR1 is LNHNV while CDR2 is YYDKDF. From the cysteine through the phenylalanine, the CDR3 covers 16 amino acids. The read is trimmed to its CDR3 DNA, 48 bases read in frame from base 1. Points the paper makes about the study in general: Autoreactive clonotypes were reported to be detected serially in the blood of the same patients and of different patients, but not in the blood of healthy controls. Numbers of sequenced blood memory CD4+ clonotypes were comparable, averaging approximately 40,000 in patients and some 33,000 in controls. Certain blood memory CD4+ repertoires from patients and controls had no sequences that matched autoreactive T cell clones. In plots comparing CSF and blood CD4+ T cell clonotypes from the same patient, HCRT-specific and TRIB2-specific autoreactive clonotypes were highlighted.

Libraries were built with the immunoSEQ multiplex PCR assay. TCRdb obtained this table from immuneACCESS and retained in-frame rearrangements with V and J assigned. These tables miss some clones; where compared with another copy, unresolved V genes account for less than half of the shortfall, and the remainder is unexplained. This sample is represented by under 35,000 clones; approximately 80% of them were singletons. The ten largest clones add up to about 1% of the sample. In this chain, TRBV15 is recombined with TRBJ1-2; a stretch of 10 junction bases matches TRBD1. The sequence was collected from a human donor in good health. Material: memory (CD45RA-) CD4+ T cells from blood. The sample's cell subset or site label, decoded: memory T cells sorted ex vivo from peripheral blood. The CDR3 region reads CATSRPRDRGTYGYTF. The nucleotide sequence is TGTGCCACCAGCAGACCCCGGGACAGGGGTACCTATGGCTACACCTTC. Extended through the reference TRBV15 and TRBJ1-2 proteins, this CDR3 yields the full variable domain: DAMVIQNPRYQVTQFGKPVTLSCSQTLNHNVMYWYQQKSSQAPKLLFHYYDKDFNNEADTPDNFQSRRPNTSFCFLDIRSPGLGDTAMYLCATSRPRDRGTYGYTFGSGTRLTVV.